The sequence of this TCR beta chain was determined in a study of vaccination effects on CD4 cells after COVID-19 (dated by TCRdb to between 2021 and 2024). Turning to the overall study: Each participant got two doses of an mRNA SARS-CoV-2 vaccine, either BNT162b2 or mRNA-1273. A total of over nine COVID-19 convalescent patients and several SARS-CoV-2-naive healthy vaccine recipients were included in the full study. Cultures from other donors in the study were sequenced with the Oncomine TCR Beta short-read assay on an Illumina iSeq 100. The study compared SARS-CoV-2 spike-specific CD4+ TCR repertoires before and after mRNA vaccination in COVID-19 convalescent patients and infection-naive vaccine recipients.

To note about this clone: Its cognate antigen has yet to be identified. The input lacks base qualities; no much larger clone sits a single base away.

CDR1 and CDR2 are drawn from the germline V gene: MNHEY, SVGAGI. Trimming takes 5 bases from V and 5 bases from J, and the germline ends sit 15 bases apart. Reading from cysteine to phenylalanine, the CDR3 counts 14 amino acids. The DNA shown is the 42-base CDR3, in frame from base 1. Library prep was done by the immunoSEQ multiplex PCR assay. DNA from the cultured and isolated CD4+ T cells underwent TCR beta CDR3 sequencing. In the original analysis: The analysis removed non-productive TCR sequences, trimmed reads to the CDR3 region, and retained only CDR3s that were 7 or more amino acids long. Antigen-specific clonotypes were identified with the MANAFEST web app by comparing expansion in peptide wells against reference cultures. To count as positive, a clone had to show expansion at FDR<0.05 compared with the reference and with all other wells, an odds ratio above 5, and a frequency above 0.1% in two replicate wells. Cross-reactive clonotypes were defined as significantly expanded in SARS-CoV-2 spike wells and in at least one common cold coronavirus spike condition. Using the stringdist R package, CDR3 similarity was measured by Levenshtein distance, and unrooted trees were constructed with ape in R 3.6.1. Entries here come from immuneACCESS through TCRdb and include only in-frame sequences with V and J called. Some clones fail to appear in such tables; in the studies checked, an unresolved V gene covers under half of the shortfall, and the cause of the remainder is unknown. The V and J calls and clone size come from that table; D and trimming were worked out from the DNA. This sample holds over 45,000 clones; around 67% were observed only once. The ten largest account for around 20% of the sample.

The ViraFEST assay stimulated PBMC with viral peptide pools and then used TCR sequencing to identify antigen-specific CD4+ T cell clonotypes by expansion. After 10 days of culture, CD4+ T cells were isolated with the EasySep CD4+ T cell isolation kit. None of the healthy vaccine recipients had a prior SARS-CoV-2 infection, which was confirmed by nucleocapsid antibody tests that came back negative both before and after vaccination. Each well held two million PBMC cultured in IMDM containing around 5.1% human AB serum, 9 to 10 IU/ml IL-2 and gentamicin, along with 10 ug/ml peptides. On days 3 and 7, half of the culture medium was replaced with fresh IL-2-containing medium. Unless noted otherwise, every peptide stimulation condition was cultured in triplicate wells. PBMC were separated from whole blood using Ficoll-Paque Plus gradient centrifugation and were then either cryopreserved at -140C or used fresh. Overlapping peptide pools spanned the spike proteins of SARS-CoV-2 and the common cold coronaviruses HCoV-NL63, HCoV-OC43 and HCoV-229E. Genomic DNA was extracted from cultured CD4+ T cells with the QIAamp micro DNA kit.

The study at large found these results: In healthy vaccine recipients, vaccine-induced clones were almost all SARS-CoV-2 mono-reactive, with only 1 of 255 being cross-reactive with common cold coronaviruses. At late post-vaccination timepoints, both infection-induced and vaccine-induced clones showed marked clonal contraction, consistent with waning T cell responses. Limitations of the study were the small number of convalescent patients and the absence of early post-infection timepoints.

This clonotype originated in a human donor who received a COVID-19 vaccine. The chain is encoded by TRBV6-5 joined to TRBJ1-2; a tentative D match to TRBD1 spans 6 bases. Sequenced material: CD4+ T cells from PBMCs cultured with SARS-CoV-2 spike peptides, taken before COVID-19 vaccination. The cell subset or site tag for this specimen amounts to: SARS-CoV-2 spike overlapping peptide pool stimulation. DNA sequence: TGTGCCAGCAGTAGAGACAGGTTGAGGTATGGCTACACCTTC. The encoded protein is CASSRDRLRYGYTF.